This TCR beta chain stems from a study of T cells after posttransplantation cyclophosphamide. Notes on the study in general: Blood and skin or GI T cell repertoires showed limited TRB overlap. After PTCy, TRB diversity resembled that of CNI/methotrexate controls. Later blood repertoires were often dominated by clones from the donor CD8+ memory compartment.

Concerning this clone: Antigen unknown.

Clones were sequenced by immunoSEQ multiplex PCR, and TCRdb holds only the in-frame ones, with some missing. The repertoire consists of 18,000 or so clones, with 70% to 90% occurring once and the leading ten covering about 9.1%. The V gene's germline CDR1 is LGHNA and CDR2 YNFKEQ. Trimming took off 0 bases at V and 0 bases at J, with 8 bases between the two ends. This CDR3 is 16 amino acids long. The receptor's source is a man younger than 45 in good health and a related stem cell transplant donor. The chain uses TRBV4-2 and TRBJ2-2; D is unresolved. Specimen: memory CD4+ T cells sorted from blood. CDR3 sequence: CASSQEGRTNTGELFF. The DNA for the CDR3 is TGTGCCAGCAGCCAAGAGGGCAGAACGAACACCGGGGAGCTGTTTTTT.